This note documents a single T cell receptor (beta chain) sequence. This clone was observed a few times. Its target antigen remains unknown. The record has no base qualities; no much larger clone is one base away. TCRbeta CDR3 regions were amplified from genomic DNA by means of the immunoSEQ Assay, a bias-controlled multiplex PCR. Per the authors' processing: The number of nucleated cells in each sample was estimated from the amplification of reference gene primers within the assay. To quantify the absolute abundance of each unique TCRbeta CDR3 rearrangement, sequence reads were collapsed and filtered. For each sample, productive Simpson clonality was calculated by taking the square root of Simpson's diversity index across productive rearrangements. TCRdb took this table from immuneACCESS and kept in-frame rearrangements with V and J called. Such tables lack part of the clones; where checked against another copy, unresolved V genes explain under half of the gap, and the rest is unexplained. V and J calls and clone size are copied from that table; D and trimming were computed from the DNA. This sample lists about 45,000 clones; 80% were detected once. The ten top clones hold around 19% of the sample.

Here V drops 4 bases and J drops 0 bases, and the junction holds 6 bases not matched to any gene. Sequences MNHNS (CDR1) and SASEGT (CDR2) are obtained from the germline V gene. The cysteine opens and the phenylalanine closes a CDR3 of 17 amino acids. Only the CDR3 DNA is retained, 51 bases long and in frame from the first base. This entry belongs to a study of blood T cell repertoires in COVID-19 (dated by TCRdb to about 2020). With respect to the entire study: Samples covering the acute and convalescent phases of COVID-19 were provided by collaborators in the United States, Italy and Spain. The material from the prospective study consisted of cDNA or gDNA derived from T cells, B-cell-depleted T cells, or PBMCs. Subjects who had been exposed to COVID-19, were actively infected with it, or had recovered from it provided the deeply sampled blood TCRbeta repertoires that made up the dataset. The repertoires were released in a freely available public database meant as a resource for research on the immune response to SARS-CoV-2. The samples were drawn from two sources: the first 160 participants of the ongoing ImmuneRACE study, and 950 to 1,500 subjects contributed by 6 global collaborators. The sample metadata nearly always contained a de-identified subject ID, COVID-19 status, age in years and sex. Where available, HLA class I and class II types were obtained from metadata supplied by the sample provider rather than from assay-based typing.

Study-level results and caveats: How much clinical and demographic metadata was included differed by source and by participant, and the metadata was provided uncurated.

The collaborating institutions used their own protocols to collect whole blood in K2EDTA tubes. Collaborator samples were shipped for TCRbeta analysis as frozen whole blood, isolated PBMCs, or DNA extracted from either sample type. Material: peripheral blood. The receptor was derived from a man between 70 and 80 years old with acute or convalescent COVID-19. Here the chain combines TRBV6-1 and TRBJ2-6, with 7 middle bases fitting TRBD1. The encoded CDR3 is CASSGQGSSSGANVLTF. The bases read TGTGCCAGCAGTGGACAGGGTTCCAGCTCTGGGGCCAACGTCCTGACTTTC.